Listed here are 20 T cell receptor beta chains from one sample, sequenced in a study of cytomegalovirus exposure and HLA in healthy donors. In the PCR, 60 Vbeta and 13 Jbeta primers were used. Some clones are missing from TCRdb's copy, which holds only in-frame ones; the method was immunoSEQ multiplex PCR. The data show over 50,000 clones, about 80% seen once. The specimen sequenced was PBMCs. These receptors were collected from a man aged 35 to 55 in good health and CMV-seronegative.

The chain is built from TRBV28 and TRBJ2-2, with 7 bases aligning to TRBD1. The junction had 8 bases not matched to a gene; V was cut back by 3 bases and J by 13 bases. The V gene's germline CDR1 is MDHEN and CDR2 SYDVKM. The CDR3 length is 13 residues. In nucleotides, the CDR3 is TGTGCCAGCAGTTTGATGAGGGGGCTCGGGCTGTTTTTT. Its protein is CASSLMRGLGLFF. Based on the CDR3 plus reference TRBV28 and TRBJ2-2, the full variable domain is DVKVTQSSRYLVKRTGEKVFLECVQDMDHENMFWYRQDPGLGLRLIYFSYDVKMKEKGDIPEGYSVSREKKERFSLILESASTNQTSMYLCASSLMRGLGLFFGEGSRLTVL.

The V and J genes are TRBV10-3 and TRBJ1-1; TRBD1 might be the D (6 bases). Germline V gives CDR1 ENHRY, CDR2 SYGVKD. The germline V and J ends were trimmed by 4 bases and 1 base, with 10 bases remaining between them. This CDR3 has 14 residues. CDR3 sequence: CAISVKGGNTEAFF. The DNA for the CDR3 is TGTGCCATCAGTGTTAAAGGGGGGAACACTGAAGCTTTCTTT.

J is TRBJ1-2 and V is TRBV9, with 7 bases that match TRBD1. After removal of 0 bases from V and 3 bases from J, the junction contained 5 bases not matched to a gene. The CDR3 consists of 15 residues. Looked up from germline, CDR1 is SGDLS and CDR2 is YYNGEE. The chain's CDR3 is CASSVVSTGDYGYTF. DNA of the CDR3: TGTGCCAGCAGCGTAGTCTCCACAGGGGACTATGGCTACACCTTC.

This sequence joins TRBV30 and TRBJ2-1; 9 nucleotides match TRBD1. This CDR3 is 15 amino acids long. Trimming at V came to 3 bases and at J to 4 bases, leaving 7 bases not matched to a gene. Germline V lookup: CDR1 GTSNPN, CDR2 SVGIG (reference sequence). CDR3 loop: CAWRTGGSTYNEQFF. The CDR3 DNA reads TGTGCCTGGAGAACAGGGGGCTCAACGTACAATGAGCAGTTCTTC.

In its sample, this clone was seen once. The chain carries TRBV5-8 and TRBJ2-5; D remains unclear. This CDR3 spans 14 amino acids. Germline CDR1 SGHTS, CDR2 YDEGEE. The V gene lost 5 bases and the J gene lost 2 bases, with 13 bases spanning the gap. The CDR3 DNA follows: TGTGCCAGCAGTCCGGGTTGGAGACAAGAGACCCAGTACTTC. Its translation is CASSPGWRQETQYF.

The CDR3 loop reads CASSSKTSGGTDTQYF. The CDR3 DNA sequence: TGTGCCAGCAGCTCGAAGACTAGCGGGGGCACAGATACGCAGTATTTT. This sequence joins TRBV11-3 and TRBJ2-3; TRBD2 matches at 11 bases. There are 16 residues in the CDR3. The germline gives CDR1 SGHNT, CDR2 YENEEA. After removal of 4 bases from V and 1 base from J, the junction contained 4 bases not matched to a gene.

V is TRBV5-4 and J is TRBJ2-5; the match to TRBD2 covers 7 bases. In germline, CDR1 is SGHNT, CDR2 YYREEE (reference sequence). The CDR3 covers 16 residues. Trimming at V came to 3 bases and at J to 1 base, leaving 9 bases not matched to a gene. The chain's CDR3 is CASSSPGRGSQETQYF. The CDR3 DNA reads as TGTGCCAGCAGCTCGCCCGGGCGGGGGTCCCAAGAGACCCAGTACTTC.

The CDR3 sequence: CASSPGGAYGYTF. The CDR3 DNA is TGTGCCAGCAGTCCCGGCGGGGCCTATGGCTACACCTTC. The J gene is TRBJ1-2, the V gene TRBV6-5; maybe TRBD1 (5 bases). Trimming pared 5 bases from V and 4 bases from J, leaving 11 bases between. The CDR3 sequence is 13 residues long. CDR1 is MNHEY and CDR2 is SVGAGI in the germline V gene.

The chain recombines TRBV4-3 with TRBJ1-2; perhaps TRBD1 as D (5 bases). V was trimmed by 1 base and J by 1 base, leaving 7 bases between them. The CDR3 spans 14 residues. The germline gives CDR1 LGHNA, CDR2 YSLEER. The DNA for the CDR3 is TGCGCCAGCAGCCAAGGACAGTATAACTATGGCTACACCTTC. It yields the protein CASSQGQYNYGYTF.

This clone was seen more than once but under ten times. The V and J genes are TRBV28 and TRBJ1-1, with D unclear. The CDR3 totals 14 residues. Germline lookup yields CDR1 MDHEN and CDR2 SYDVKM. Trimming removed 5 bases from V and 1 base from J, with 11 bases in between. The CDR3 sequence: CASSLFGRNTEAFF. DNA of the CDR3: TGTGCCAGCAGTCTTTTTGGGAGGAACACTGAAGCTTTCTTT.

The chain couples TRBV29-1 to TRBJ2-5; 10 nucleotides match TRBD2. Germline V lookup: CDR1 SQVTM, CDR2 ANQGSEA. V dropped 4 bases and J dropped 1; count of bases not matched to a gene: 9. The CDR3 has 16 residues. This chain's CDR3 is CSVAHLAGDVQETQYF. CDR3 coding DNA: TGCAGCGTTGCGCACCTAGCGGGGGACGTCCAAGAGACCCAGTACTTC. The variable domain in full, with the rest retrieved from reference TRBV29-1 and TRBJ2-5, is SAVISQKPSRDICQRGTSLTIQCQVDSQVTMMFWYRQQPGQSLTLIATANQGSEATYESGFVIDKFPISRPNLTFSTLTVSNMSPEDSSIYLCSVAHLAGDVQETQYFGPGTRLLVL.

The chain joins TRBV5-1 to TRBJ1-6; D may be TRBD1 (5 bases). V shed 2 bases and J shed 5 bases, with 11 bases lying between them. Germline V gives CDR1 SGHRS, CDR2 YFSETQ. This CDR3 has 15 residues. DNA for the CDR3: TGCGCCAGCAGCTTTGGACATACTAATAATTCACCCCTCCACTTT. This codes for CASSFGHTNNSPLHF.

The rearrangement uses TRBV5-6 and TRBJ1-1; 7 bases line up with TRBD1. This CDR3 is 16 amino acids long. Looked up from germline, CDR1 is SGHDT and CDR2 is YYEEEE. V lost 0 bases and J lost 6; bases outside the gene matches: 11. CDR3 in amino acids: CASSLDGQVPRAEAFF. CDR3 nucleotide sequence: TGTGCCAGCAGCTTGGATGGACAGGTGCCCAGGGCTGAAGCTTTCTTT.

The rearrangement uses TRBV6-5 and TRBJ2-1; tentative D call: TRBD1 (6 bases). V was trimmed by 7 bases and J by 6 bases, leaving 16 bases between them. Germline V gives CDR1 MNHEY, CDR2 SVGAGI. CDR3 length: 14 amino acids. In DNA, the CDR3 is TGTGCCAGCACCCCGACAGGATCTCGCAATGAGCAGTTCTTC. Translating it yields CASTPTGSRNEQFF.

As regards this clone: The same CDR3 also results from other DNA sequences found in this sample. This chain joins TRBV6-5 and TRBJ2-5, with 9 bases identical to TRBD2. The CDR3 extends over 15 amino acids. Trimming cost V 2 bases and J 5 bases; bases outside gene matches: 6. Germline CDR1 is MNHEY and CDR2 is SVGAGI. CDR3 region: CASSYGGGAGETQYF. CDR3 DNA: TGTGCCAGCAGTTACGGCGGGGGGGCCGGGGAGACCCAGTACTTC.

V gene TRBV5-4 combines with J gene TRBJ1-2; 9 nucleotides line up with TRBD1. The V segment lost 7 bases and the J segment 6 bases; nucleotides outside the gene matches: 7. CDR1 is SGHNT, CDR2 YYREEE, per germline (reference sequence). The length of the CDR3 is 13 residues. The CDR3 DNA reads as TGTGCCAGCCAGGACAGGGGAATGGATGGCTACACCTTC. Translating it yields CASQDRGMDGYTF.

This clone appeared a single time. The CDR3 DNA follows: TGTGCCAGCAGCAATACGCGGCAGAAGAACTATGGCTACACCTTC. It encodes CASSNTRQKNYGYTF. The J gene is TRBJ1-2, the V gene TRBV7-2; D ambiguous. The V and J ends lost 5 bases and 2 bases respectively, with 15 bases between them. The CDR3 has 15 residues. Germline V CDR1 and CDR2: SGHTA, FQGNSA.

The CDR3 sequence: CASSLILRGLSTEAFF. DNA of the CDR3: TGTGCCAGCAGCTTAATTCTCAGGGGTTTAAGTACTGAAGCTTTCTTT. The V gene is TRBV5-8, the J gene TRBJ1-1, with a possible D match to TRBD1 (6 bases). Looked up from germline, CDR1 is SGHTS and CDR2 is YDEGEE. The CDR3 runs to 16 residues. V was pared by 2 bases and J by 5 bases, with 19 bases between.

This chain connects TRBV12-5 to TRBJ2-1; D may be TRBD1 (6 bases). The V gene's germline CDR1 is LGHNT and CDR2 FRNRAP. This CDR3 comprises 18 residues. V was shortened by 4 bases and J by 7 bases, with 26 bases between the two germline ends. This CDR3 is CASGSPAGASGARNEQFF. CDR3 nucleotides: TGTGCTAGTGGTTCTCCGGCAGGGGCCAGTGGGGCTAGGAATGAGCAGTTCTTC.

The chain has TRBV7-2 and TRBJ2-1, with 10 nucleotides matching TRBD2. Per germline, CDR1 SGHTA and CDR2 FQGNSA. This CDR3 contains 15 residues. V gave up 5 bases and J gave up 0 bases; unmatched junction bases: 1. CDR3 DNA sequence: TGTGCCAGCAGCAGCGGGGGGGCCTCCTACAATGAGCAGTTCTTC. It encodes CASSSGGASYNEQFF.